This T cell receptor (beta chain) was found in a study of blood T cells in healthy people across ages. Whole-study results and caveats: Among T cells, TCR beta diversity per million cells dropped roughly linearly as age rose. Estimates based on one million T cells were treated as lower bounds. Greater diversity and more naive CD4+ cells were seen in long-lived donors than in aged donors.

Looked up from germline, CDR1 is SGHDT and CDR2 is YYEEEE. After removal of 2 bases from V and 3 bases from J, the junction contained 11 bases not matched to a gene. The CDR3 runs 16 residues. Primed by a sample-barcoded 5' primer and a J-beta primer mix, a second PCR proceeded for about 7 to 11 cycles. Tags on each cDNA molecule came from a template-switch adaptor with 12 random nucleotides. TCRdb fed the 5' RACE reads into MiXCR, producing one record per CDR3 protein. This sample has roughly 1,700,000 distinct CDR3 sequences, with roughly 27% found just once. Worth noting for this clonotype: Its antigen is not known.

This TCR was recovered from a woman aged 25 to 39 in good health. V is TRBV5-6 and J is TRBJ2-7; 7 nucleotides agree with TRBD2. The sequencing input was blood. The CDR3 loop is CASSLASSGTYYEQYF. CDR3 coding DNA: TGTGCCAGCAGCTTAGCTTCAAGCGGGACCTACTACGAGCAGTACTTC.